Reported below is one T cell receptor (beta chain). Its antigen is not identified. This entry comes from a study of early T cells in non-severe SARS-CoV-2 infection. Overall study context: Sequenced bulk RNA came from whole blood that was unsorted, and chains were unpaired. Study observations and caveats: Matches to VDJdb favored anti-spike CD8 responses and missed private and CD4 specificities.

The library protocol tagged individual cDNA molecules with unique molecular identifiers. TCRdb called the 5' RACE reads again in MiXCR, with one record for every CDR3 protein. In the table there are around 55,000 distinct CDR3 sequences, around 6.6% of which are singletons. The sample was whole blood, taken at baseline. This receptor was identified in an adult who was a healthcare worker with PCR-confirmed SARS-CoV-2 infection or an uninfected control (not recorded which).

CDR3 DNA sequence: TGTGCCAGCAGCTTAAATCGGTCACCCCTCCACTTT. It is translated as CASSLNRSPLHF. This chain links TRBV7-2 with TRBJ1-6, with D hard to call. The CDR3 consists of 12 residues. CDR1 is SGHTA and CDR2 is FQGNSA in the germline V gene. With 2 bases removed from V and 10 bases from J, the gap between germline ends came to 6 bases.